This TCR beta chain was recovered during a study of blood T cell repertoires in COVID-19. Study information: Whether acute or convalescent, the COVID-19 samples came from the United States, Italy and Spain. T cells, B-cell-depleted T cells, or PBMCs supplied cDNA or gDNA.

The CDR3 is made up of 16 amino acids. Germline V CDR1 and CDR2: MNHEY, SVGEGT. Germline trimming cut 5 bases from V and 1 base from J; bases unmatched to any gene: 5. This clone has just a few counts. In the original analysis: Scientists estimated how many nucleated cells there were by amplifying reference gene primers. Clones were read by immunoSEQ multiplex PCR, and TCRdb kept only the in-frame ones, dropping some. V and J calls and clone size are as listed in that table; D and trimming were resolved from the DNA. This table holds hundreds of thousands of clones, about four fifths found once. Sequencing was done on a sample of peripheral blood. The chain is built from TRBV6-2 or TRBV6-3 and TRBJ1-5; 10 positions agree with TRBD1. The TCR originated in a man older than 75 with acute or convalescent COVID-19. Here the CDR3 DNA reads TGTGCCAGCAGTGACCGGACAGGGGGAAGCAATCAGCCCCAGCATTTT. Protein sequence: CASSDRTGGSNQPQHF.